A single sample gave rise to the 25 T cell receptor beta chains below, sequenced in a study of shared clonotypes between healthy human individuals. Assay: immunoSEQ multiplex PCR; the TCRdb copy retains only in-frame clones and omits some. The data contain 180,000 or so clones, roughly 91% of them singletons. The sequencing sample was made of naive CD4+ T cells sorted from blood. Subset defined: CD45RA+ positively selected. These receptors all stem from a woman between 25 and 40 years old in good health.

The CDR3 protein is CASSTGGGPYEQYF. DNA of the CDR3: TGTGCCAGCAGCACAGGGGGCGGTCCCTACGAGCAGTACTTC. The V gene is TRBV7-9, the J gene TRBJ2-7; TRBD1 matches at 9 bases. J was trimmed by 2 bases and V by 5 bases; bases with no gene match: 4. CDR1 is SEHNR, CDR2 FQNEAQ, per germline (reference sequence). The CDR3 spans 14 residues.

The rearrangement joins TRBV28 to TRBJ1-4; D is possibly TRBD1 (6 bases). This CDR3 region has 16 residues. Germline V gene sequence: CDR1 MDHEN, CDR2 SYDVKM. V lost 1 base to trimming and J lost 3 bases, with 12 bases between them. CDR3 amino acids: CASSLLGAEANEKLFF. In nucleotides, the CDR3 is TGTGCCAGCAGTTTATTGGGGGCCGAAGCTAATGAAAAACTGTTTTTT.

J is TRBJ2-3 and V is TRBV5-1, with a weak D call TRBD2 (5 bases). The ends were cut back, 5 bases at V and 0 bases at J, with 13 bases in the middle. The CDR3 runs 15 residues. In germline, CDR1 is SGHRS, CDR2 YFSETQ. The CDR3 protein is CASRPGPGSTDTQYF. The DNA for the CDR3 is TGCGCCAGCAGACCTGGCCCGGGGAGCACAGATACGCAGTATTTT.

The rearrangement joins TRBV27 to TRBJ1-5; D unresolved. This CDR3 has 14 residues. Trimming removed 6 bases at V and 7 bases at J, with 16 bases between. The germline V gene has CDR1 MNHEY and CDR2 SMNVEV (reference sequence). The CDR3 coding sequence is TGTGCCAGCAGATTGACCCAGGAGAGACAGCCCCAGCATTTT. Translation gives CASRLTQERQPQHF.

V and J are TRBV6-1 and TRBJ1-2; 7 bases fit TRBD1. Germline V gene lookup returns CDR1 MNHNS and CDR2 SASEGT. Trimming cost V 6 bases and J 4 bases; bases outside gene matches: 5. The CDR3 covers 13 residues. CDR3 in DNA: TGTGCCAGCAGCCAGGACAGGATCTATGGCTACACCTTC. Protein: CASSQDRIYGYTF.

This chain connects TRBV5-8 to TRBJ1-5; tentatively, D is TRBD1 (6 bases). CDR3 size: 15 residues. Trimming removed 7 bases from V and 3 bases from J, with 17 bases in between. Germline V gene sequence: CDR1 SGHTS, CDR2 YDEGEE. The CDR3 region is CASGKGQNPNQPQHF. The DNA of the CDR3 is TGTGCCAGCGGTAAAGGACAGAACCCCAATCAGCCCCAGCATTTT.

The chain carries TRBV28 and TRBJ1-5; perhaps TRBD1 as D (5 bases). Germline V gives CDR1 MDHEN, CDR2 SYDVKM. CDR3 length equals 13 residues. The V end was cut by 3 bases, the J end by 7 bases, with 10 bases between. DNA of the CDR3: TGTGCCAGCAGTTTCGGACACAGACAGCCCCAGCATTTT. Its translation: CASSFGHRQPQHF. Full variable domain (missing parts from reference TRBV28 and TRBJ1-5): DVKVTQSSRYLVKRTGEKVFLECVQDMDHENMFWYRQDPGLGLRLIYFSYDVKMKEKGDIPEGYSVSREKKERFSLILESASTNQTSMYLCASSFGHRQPQHFGDGTRLSIL.

The V and J genes are TRBV28 and TRBJ2-7; D is perhaps TRBD2 (5 bases). V lost 2 bases and J lost 9, with 11 bases in between. Per germline, CDR1 MDHEN and CDR2 SYDVKM. This CDR3 comprises 12 residues. CDR3 DNA sequence: TGTGCCAGCAGTTTACTCGAGGGCGGGCAGTACTTC. This gives the protein CASSLLEGGQYF.

The CDR3 reads CASSLSGAGADGELFF. CDR3 sequence (DNA): TGTGCCAGCAGCTTAAGTGGAGCGGGAGCTGACGGGGAGCTGTTTTTT. The rearrangement uses TRBV7-3 and TRBJ2-2, with TRBD2 identical over 8 bases. Germline trimming cut 1 base from V and 7 bases from J; bases unmatched to any gene: 8. The CDR3 is 16 amino acids. Germline V CDR1 and CDR2: SGHTA, FQGTGA.

The rearrangement uses TRBV19 and TRBJ1-1, with 7 bases lining up with TRBD1. This CDR3 comprises 15 residues. The germline V gene has CDR1 LNHDA and CDR2 SQIVND (reference sequence). With V trimmed by 5 bases and J by 1 base, 7 bases remained unmatched. CDR3 coding DNA: TGTGCCAGTAGTCCGCCGGGACAGTGGAACACTGAAGCTTTCTTT. This sequence encodes CASSPPGQWNTEAFF.

This chain links TRBV2 with TRBJ2-7, with TRBD2 identical over 8 bases. The CDR3 covers 15 residues. Unmatched junction bases numbered 12, after V lost 6 bases and J lost 5 bases. The germline V gene has CDR1 SNHLY and CDR2 FYNNEI. The CDR3 protein is CASSPHSGINHEQYF. The CDR3 region has the DNA TGTGCCAGCAGCCCCCATAGCGGGATAAACCACGAGCAGTACTTC.

This clone appeared a single time. The V call is TRBV9, the J call TRBJ2-3, with 9 bases lining up with TRBD2. The CDR3 is 16 residues long. The germline V gene encodes CDR1 SGDLS and CDR2 YYNGEE. J gave up 2 bases and V 0 bases, and 4 bases lay outside the gene matches. In nucleotides, the CDR3 is TGTGCCAGCAGCGTAGTTGCGGGAGGGGACACAGATACGCAGTATTTT. Amino acids: CASSVVAGGDTDTQYF.

The CDR3 spells CASSFQPKGTDTQYF. In nucleotides, the CDR3 is TGTGCCAGCAGTTTCCAACCCAAGGGCACAGATACGCAGTATTTT. V is TRBV27 and J is TRBJ2-3; D remains ambiguous. The CDR3 covers 15 residues. Germline loops: CDR1 MNHEY, CDR2 SMNVEV (reference sequence). V was pared by 3 bases and J by 1 base, with 11 bases between.

The chain is built from TRBV7-2 and TRBJ2-7; 11 nucleotides match TRBD2. This CDR3 comprises 16 residues. Unmatched junction bases numbered 7, after V lost 5 bases and J lost 1 base. Looked up from germline, CDR1 is SGHTA and CDR2 is FQGNSA. Here the CDR3 reads CASSQTLAGVSYEQYF. The DNA for the CDR3 is TGTGCCAGCAGCCAAACACTAGCGGGAGTGTCCTACGAGCAGTACTTC.

J is TRBJ2-7 and V is TRBV9; unclear D gene. V dropped 3 bases and J dropped 1 base, with 11 bases sitting between them. The CDR3 has 14 residues. Germline V gene data show CDR1 as SGDLS and CDR2 as YYNGEE. The DNA for the CDR3 is TGTGCCAGCAGCGCCGGGTTCCCATCCTACGAGCAGTACTTC. Protein: CASSAGFPSYEQYF.

The rearrangement links TRBV19 to TRBJ2-1; 11 bases are a match to TRBD2. After removal of 6 bases from V and 5 bases from J, the junction contained 9 bases not matched to a gene. The CDR3 contains 16 residues. The germline gives CDR1 LNHDA, CDR2 SQIVND (reference sequence). CDR3 in amino acids: CASRIAGLAVNNEQFF. The DNA for the CDR3 is TGTGCCAGTAGGATTGCGGGACTAGCGGTAAACAATGAGCAGTTCTTC.

The V gene is TRBV7-9, the J gene TRBJ2-1, with 9 positions matching TRBD2. The CDR3 runs 14 residues. CDR1 is SEHNR and CDR2 is FQNEAQ in the germline V gene (reference sequence). The V and J ends lost 1 base and 8 bases, in that order; junction bases with no gene match: 3. CDR3 region: CASSLVAGVYEQFF. The CDR3 nucleotides are TGTGCCAGCAGCTTAGTAGCGGGAGTCTATGAGCAGTTCTTC.

This sequence joins TRBV7-8 and TRBJ2-7; 9 positions agree with TRBD1. Losses at the gene ends were 5 bases for V and 2 bases for J; bases not matched to a gene: 4. The CDR3 length is 14 residues. Germline CDR1 and CDR2: SGHVS and FQNEAQ. This chain's CDR3 is CASSNRDRAYEQYF. DNA of the CDR3: TGTGCCAGCAGCAACCGGGACAGGGCCTACGAGCAGTACTTC.

J is TRBJ1-2 and V is TRBV2; perhaps TRBD1 as D (5 bases). Germline-derived CDR1 and CDR2 are SNHLY and FYNNEI. CDR3 length: 15 amino acids. V shed 2 bases and J shed 0 bases, with 10 bases lying between them. CDR3 protein: CASSEMGETNYGYTF. DNA for the CDR3: TGTGCCAGCAGTGAAATGGGGGAAACTAACTATGGCTACACCTTC.

The chain is built from TRBV19 and TRBJ2-7; D may be TRBD2 (6 bases). V shed 9 bases and J shed 6 bases, with 18 bases lying between them. The CDR3 loop spans 13 amino acids. Germline V CDR1 and CDR2: LNHDA, SQIVND (reference sequence). The DNA for the CDR3 is TGTGCCAGCAAATCTACCGGGAGAACCGAGCAGTACTTC. Translated, it gives CASKSTGRTEQYF.

The J gene is TRBJ2-6, the V gene TRBV10-3; 9 nucleotides align to TRBD1. The V gene end was trimmed by 5 bases and the J gene end by 3 bases; junction bases not matched to a gene: 5. The CDR3 has 16 amino acids. In germline, CDR1 is ENHRY, CDR2 SYGVKD. CDR3 nucleotides: TGTGCCATCAGTACAGGGGGCGCAAATGGGGCCAACGTCCTGACTTTC. This encodes CAISTGGANGANVLTF.

V gene TRBV28 combines with J gene TRBJ2-7; either TRBD1 or TRBD2 may fit D (6 bases each). The CDR3 loop spans 14 amino acids. CDR1 MDHEN and CDR2 SYDVKM come from the germline V gene. V gave up 5 bases and J gave up 2 bases, with 13 bases separating them. The chain's CDR3 is CASSMGGRTYEQYF. For the CDR3, the DNA is TGTGCCAGCAGTATGGGGGGCAGGACCTACGAGCAGTACTTC.

The chain uses TRBV29-1 and TRBJ1-1; the match to TRBD1 covers 9 bases. Germline assignment: CDR1 SQVTM and CDR2 ANQGSEA. V dropped 0 bases and J dropped 10; count of bases not matched to a gene: 6. The CDR3 length is 13 residues. CDR3: CSVEENTGQGAFF. CDR3 nucleotide sequence: TGCAGCGTTGAAGAAAATACGGGACAGGGAGCTTTCTTT.

The chain carries TRBV19 and TRBJ2-2; possibly TRBD2 for D (6 bases). The V end lost 5 bases, the J end lost 6 bases, and 22 bases lay between the germline ends. The CDR3 is 17 amino acids. CDR1 and CDR2 from the germline V gene are LNHDA and SQIVND (reference sequence). The DNA of the CDR3 is TGTGCCAGTAGTGTTTCGGGAGAGGTCGTGGGTGCCGGGGAGCTGTTTTTT. It encodes CASSVSGEVVGAGELFF. The whole variable domain, filled in from reference TRBV19 and TRBJ2-2, reads DGGITQSPKYLFRKEGQNVTLSCEQNLNHDAMYWYRQDPGQGLRLIYYSQIVNDFQKGDIAEGYSVSREKKESFPLTVTSAQKNPTAFYLCASSVSGEVVGAGELFFGEGSRLTVL.

This clone was counted once. The chain couples TRBV6-1 to TRBJ2-7; D gene unclear. CDR1 is MNHNS and CDR2 is SASEGT in the germline V gene. This CDR3 has 11 residues. V lost 6 bases, J lost 2 bases, and 5 bases lay in between. CDR3: CASSQAYEQYF. CDR3 nucleotides: TGTGCCAGCAGCCAGGCCTACGAGCAGTACTTC.